The 10 T cell receptor beta chains below come from one sample, sequenced in a study of T cells after yellow fever vaccination. MiXCR, run by TCRdb on the 5' RACE reads, gives a single entry per CDR3 protein. The table includes some 220,000 distinct CDR3 sequences, under 3.5% detected once. Sample: CD4+ T cells sorted from PBMCs, taken 10 days after the yellow fever booster vaccination. Receptor source: a man younger than 35 who received the YFV17D yellow fever vaccine.

At least ten counts were recorded for this clonotype. The chain employs TRBV4-2 and TRBJ2-5; D gene ambiguous. This CDR3 is 15 amino acids long. Trimming removed 1 base at V and 9 bases at J, with 18 bases between. Germline-derived CDR1 and CDR2 are LGHNA and YNFKEQ. The CDR3 DNA reads TGTGCCAGCAGCCAAGCCCGGACCCCCGAATATGCCCAGTACTTC. Its protein product is CASSQARTPEYAQYF.

The chain employs TRBV18 and TRBJ1-1, with 7 nucleotides matching TRBD1. CDR3 length: 15 residues. Trimming at V came to 2 bases and at J to 4 bases, leaving 7 bases not matched to a gene. Germline assignment: CDR1 KGHSH and CDR2 LQKENI. The CDR3 bases are TGTGCCAGCTCACCAATTAGACAGGGTGGCACTGAAGCTTTCTTT. Translating it yields CASSPIRQGGTEAFF.

This clonotype was detected ten times or more. The rearrangement uses TRBV6-5 and TRBJ2-5; D is perhaps TRBD2 (6 bases). V lost 5 bases and J 4 bases, leaving 14 bases between the germline ends. Germline CDR1 is MNHEY and CDR2 is SVGAGI. The CDR3 is made up of 14 amino acids. In nucleotides, the CDR3 is TGTGCCAGCAGTCCCCCCGGGGGAGGAGAGACCCAGTACTTC. Encoded protein: CASSPPGGGETQYF.

This clonotype came up a few times. V gene TRBV5-1 combines with J gene TRBJ2-1; 13 bases align to TRBD2. Germline loops: CDR1 SGHRS, CDR2 YFSETQ. Trimming cost V 2 bases and J 15 bases; bases outside gene matches: 5. The length of the CDR3 is 13 residues. The CDR3 here is CASSFGTSGIPFF. The CDR3, as DNA: TGCGCCAGCAGCTTCGGGACTAGCGGGATTCCGTTCTTC. The full variable domain, rest sourced from reference TRBV5-1 and TRBJ2-1, is KAGVTQTPRYLIKTRGQQVTLSCSPISGHRSVSWYQQTPGQGLQFLFEYFSETQRNKGNFPGRFSGRQFSNSRSEMNVSTLELGDSALYLCASSFGTSGIPFFGPGTRLTVL.

The chain recombines TRBV10-3 with TRBJ2-7; D possibly uses TRBD1 or TRBD2 (5 bases each). V gave up 3 bases and J gave up 0 bases, with 12 bases separating them. The CDR3 has 15 residues. Germline V CDR1 and CDR2: ENHRY, SYGVKD. CDR3 in DNA: TGTGCCATCAGTGATATAGTGGGGACCTCCTACGAGCAGTACTTC. As protein: CAISDIVGTSYEQYF.

The CDR3 here is CASTPMGVPNIQYF. The CDR3 nucleotides read TGTGCCAGCACCCCGATGGGGGTCCCAAACATTCAGTACTTC. The genes are TRBV7-2 and TRBJ2-4; either TRBD1 or TRBD2 may supply D (5 bases each). This CDR3 has 14 amino acids. Germline values: CDR1 SGHTA, CDR2 FQGNSA. The V gene lost 7 bases and the J gene lost 6 bases, with 16 bases spanning the gap.

This clonotype showed up just a few times. The chain couples TRBV10-3 to TRBJ1-1, with D unclear. Germline lookup yields CDR1 ENHRY and CDR2 SYGVKD. The CDR3 has 12 residues. With 10 bases removed from V and 2 bases from J, the gap between germline ends came to 11 bases. The CDR3 DNA is TGTGCCACCACCGCAAGAAACACTGAAGCTTTCTTT. It is translated as CATTARNTEAFF.

This clonotype came up many times. The chain joins TRBV9 to TRBJ2-1; the D gene could be TRBD1 or TRBD2 (6 bases each). This CDR3 has 15 residues. Trimming stripped 2 bases from V and 2 bases from J, with 11 bases between. Germline V lookup: CDR1 SGDLS, CDR2 YYNGEE. CDR3 residues: CASSVRGRAYNEQFF. Here the CDR3 DNA reads TGTGCCAGCAGCGTCCGGGGGCGCGCCTACAATGAGCAGTTCTTC.

This clonotype was recorded many times. The chain is built from TRBV6-5 and TRBJ1-2; D call uncertain. The germline V gene has CDR1 MNHEY and CDR2 SVGAGI. V lost 7 bases, J lost 8 bases, and 20 bases lay in between. The CDR3 contains 14 residues. The CDR3 DNA is TGTGCCAGCACCGCCTCGGACCGGCCCGGAGGCTACACCTTC. Translating gives CASTASDRPGGYTF.

The rearrangement uses TRBV5-1 and TRBJ1-5; D gene uncertain. This CDR3 contains 14 residues. Germline-derived CDR1 and CDR2 are SGHRS and YFSETQ. V was pared by 4 bases and J by 3 bases, with 11 bases between. The CDR3 sequence: CASSVDAPNQPQHF. DNA for the CDR3: TGCGCCAGCAGCGTCGACGCACCCAATCAGCCCCAGCATTTT. The variable domain in full, completed from reference TRBV5-1 and TRBJ1-5, reads KAGVTQTPRYLIKTRGQQVTLSCSPISGHRSVSWYQQTPGQGLQFLFEYFSETQRNKGNFPGRFSGRQFSNSRSEMNVSTLELGDSALYLCASSVDAPNQPQHFGDGTRLSIL.